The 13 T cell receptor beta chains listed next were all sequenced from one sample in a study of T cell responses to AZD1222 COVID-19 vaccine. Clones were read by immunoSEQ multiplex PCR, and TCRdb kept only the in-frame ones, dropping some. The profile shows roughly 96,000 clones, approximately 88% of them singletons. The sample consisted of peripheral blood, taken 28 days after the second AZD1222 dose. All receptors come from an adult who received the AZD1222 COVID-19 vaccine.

The chain's CDR3 is CASSLGTGFYNEQFF. The CDR3 nucleotides read TGTGCCAGCAGCCTAGGGACAGGCTTTTACAATGAGCAGTTCTTC. The gene calls are TRBV9 and TRBJ2-1, with 8 nucleotides matching TRBD1. Germline V gene lookup returns CDR1 SGDLS and CDR2 YYNGEE. V dropped 4 bases and J dropped 4; count of bases not matched to a gene: 7. The length of the CDR3 is 15 residues. Filled out from reference TRBV9 and TRBJ2-1, the complete variable domain reads DSGVTQTPKHLITATGQRVTLRCSPRSGDLSVYWYQQSLDQGLQFLIQYYNGEERAKGNILERFSAQQFPDLHSELNLSSLELGDSALYFCASSLGTGFYNEQFFGPGTRLTVL.

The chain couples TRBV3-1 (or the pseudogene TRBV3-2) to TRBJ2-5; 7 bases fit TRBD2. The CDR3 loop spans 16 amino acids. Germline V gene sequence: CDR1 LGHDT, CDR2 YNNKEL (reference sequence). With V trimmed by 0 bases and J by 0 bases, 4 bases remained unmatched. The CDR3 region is CASSQEGLADQETQYF. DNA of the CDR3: TGTGCCAGCAGCCAAGAAGGCCTAGCGGACCAAGAGACCCAGTACTTC.

The CDR3 sequence is CASSFAGAYGYTF. The DNA for the CDR3 is TGTGCCAGCAGCTTTGCAGGAGCGTATGGCTACACCTTC. The rearrangement joins TRBV5-5 to TRBJ1-2; D is undetermined. Germline loops: CDR1 SGHKS, CDR2 YYEKEE (reference sequence). CDR3 length: 13 residues. V was cut by 2 bases and J by 5 bases, with 10 bases left in between.

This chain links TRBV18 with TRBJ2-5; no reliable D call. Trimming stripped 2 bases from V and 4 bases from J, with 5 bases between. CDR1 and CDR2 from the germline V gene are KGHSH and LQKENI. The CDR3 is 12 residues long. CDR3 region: CASSPGIETQYF. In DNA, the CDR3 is TGTGCCAGCTCACCAGGGATAGAGACCCAGTACTTC.

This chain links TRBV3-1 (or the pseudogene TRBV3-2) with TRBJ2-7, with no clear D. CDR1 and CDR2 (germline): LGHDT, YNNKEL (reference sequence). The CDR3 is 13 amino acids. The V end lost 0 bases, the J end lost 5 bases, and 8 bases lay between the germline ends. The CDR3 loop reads CASSQDRYNEQYF. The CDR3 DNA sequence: TGTGCCAGCAGCCAAGATCGGTACAACGAGCAGTACTTC.

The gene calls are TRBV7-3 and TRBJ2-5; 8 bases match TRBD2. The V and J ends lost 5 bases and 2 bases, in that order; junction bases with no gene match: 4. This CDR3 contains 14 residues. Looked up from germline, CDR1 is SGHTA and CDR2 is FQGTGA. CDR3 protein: CASSLSGGQETQYF. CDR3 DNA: TGTGCCAGCAGCCTGTCGGGGGGGCAAGAGACCCAGTACTTC.

CDR3 in DNA: TGTGCCAGCAGCCCAATGGGCTTAATCACAGATACGCAGTATTTT. Translating gives CASSPMGLITDTQYF. The genes are TRBV7-2 and TRBJ2-3; D is unclear. The CDR3 runs to 15 residues. The germline V and J ends were trimmed by 5 bases and 2 bases, with 14 bases remaining between them. CDR1 SGHTA and CDR2 FQGNSA come from the germline V gene.

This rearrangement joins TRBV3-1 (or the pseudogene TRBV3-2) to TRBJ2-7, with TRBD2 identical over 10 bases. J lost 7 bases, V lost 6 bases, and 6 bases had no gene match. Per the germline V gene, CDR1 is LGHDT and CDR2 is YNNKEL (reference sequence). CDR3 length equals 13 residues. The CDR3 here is CASRSGRAMEQYF. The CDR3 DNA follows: TGTGCCAGCAGAAGCGGGAGGGCCATGGAGCAGTACTTC.

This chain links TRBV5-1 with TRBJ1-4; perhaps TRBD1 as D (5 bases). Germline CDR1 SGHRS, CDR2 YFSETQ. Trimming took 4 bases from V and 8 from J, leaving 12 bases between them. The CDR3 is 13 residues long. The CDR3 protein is CASSLTSGEKLFF. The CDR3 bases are TGCGCCAGCAGCCTAACTTCAGGGGAAAAACTGTTTTTT.

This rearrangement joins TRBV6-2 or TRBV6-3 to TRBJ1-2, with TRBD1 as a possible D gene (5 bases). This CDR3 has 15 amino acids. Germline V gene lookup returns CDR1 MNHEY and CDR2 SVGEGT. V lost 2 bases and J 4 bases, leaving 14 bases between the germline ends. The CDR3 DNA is TGTGCCAGCAGTTACAGACATCAGGGAGTCTATGGCTACACCTTC. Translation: CASSYRHQGVYGYTF.

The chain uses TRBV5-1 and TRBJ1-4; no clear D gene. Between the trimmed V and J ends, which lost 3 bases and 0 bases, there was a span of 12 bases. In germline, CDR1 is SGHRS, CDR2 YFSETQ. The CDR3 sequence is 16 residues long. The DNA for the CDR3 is TGCGCCAGCAGCTCTGATCTTGTTGCAACTAATGAAAAACTGTTTTTT. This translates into CASSSDLVATNEKLFF.

CDR3: CAISVGLAGGFDEQFF. In DNA, the CDR3 is TGTGCCATCAGTGTCGGACTAGCGGGAGGCTTTGATGAGCAGTTCTTC. This chain links TRBV10-3 with TRBJ2-1; 14 bases fit TRBD2. Per germline, CDR1 ENHRY and CDR2 SYGVKD. The CDR3 is 16 amino acids. The V and J ends lost 4 bases and 8 bases, in that order; junction bases with no gene match: 7.

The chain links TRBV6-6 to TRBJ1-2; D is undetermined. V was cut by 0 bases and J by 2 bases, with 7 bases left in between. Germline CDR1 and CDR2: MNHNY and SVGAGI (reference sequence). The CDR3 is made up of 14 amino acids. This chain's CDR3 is CASSYSMGNYGYTF. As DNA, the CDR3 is TGTGCCAGCAGTTACTCTATGGGCAACTATGGCTACACCTTC.